This passage covers 9 T cell receptor beta chains from one sample sequenced in a study of cytomegalovirus exposure and HLA in healthy donors. This table comes from immunoSEQ multiplex PCR, and its TCRdb copy is limited to in-frame clones, with some not included. The table includes a few hundred thousand clones, roughly 88% detected once. The sequenced material came from PBMCs. The receptor set was obtained from a woman younger than 35 in good health and CMV-seronegative.

The chain has TRBV21-1 and TRBJ1-2; the table's D call of TRBD1 was not tested on the DNA. TRBV21-1 is a documented pseudogene. The CDR3 has 18 residues. In DNA, the CDR3 is TGTGCCAGCAAGCATGAGGGGACAGGGGCCCAGAAGAGGCATGGCTACACCTTC. It specifies CASKHEGTGAQKRHGYTF.

The genes are TRBV18 and TRBJ2-7; D is possibly TRBD1 (6 bases). Per germline, CDR1 KGHSH and CDR2 LQKENI. The CDR3 is 14 amino acids. V lost 3 bases to trimming and J lost 3 bases, with 12 bases between them. In nucleotides, the CDR3 is TGTGCCAGCTCACCGGGGGCAGCTTTCTACGAGCAGTACTTC. It codes for CASSPGAAFYEQYF.

J is TRBJ1-5 and V is TRBV2; D gene unclear. V was clipped by 1 base and J by 10 bases, with 8 bases between them. The germline V gene encodes CDR1 SNHLY and CDR2 FYNNEI. This CDR3 is built from 12 residues. For the CDR3, the DNA is TGTGCCAGCAGTGAAGACTATGACCCCCAGCATTTT. It yields the protein CASSEDYDPQHF.

The chain joins TRBV5-6 to TRBJ1-2, with 7 nucleotides matching TRBD1. The CDR3 covers 16 residues. The germline V gene has CDR1 SGHDT and CDR2 YYEEEE. V lost 3 bases and J lost 8; bases outside the gene matches: 16. The CDR3 protein is CASSSDRVEVRGGYTF. For the CDR3, the DNA is TGTGCCAGCAGCTCTGACAGGGTTGAGGTGCGAGGCGGCTACACCTTC.

The table lists this clone with a count of one. V is TRBV5-6 and J is TRBJ1-1, with 8 bases fitting TRBD1. Trimming took 4 bases from V and 1 from J; bases not matched to a gene: 12. The CDR3 is made up of 17 amino acids. The germline V gene has CDR1 SGHDT and CDR2 YYEEEE. CDR3: CASSVLRDRRENTEAFF. In nucleotides, the CDR3 is TGTGCCAGCAGCGTATTACGGGACAGGAGAGAGAACACTGAAGCTTTCTTT.

The V call is TRBV6-1, the J call TRBJ2-7; TRBD2 matches 8 bases. Germline CDR1 and CDR2: MNHNS and SASEGT. V dropped 9 bases and J dropped 4; count of bases not matched to a gene: 5. The CDR3 totals 12 residues. The CDR3: CASHGGAYEQYF. CDR3 sequence (DNA): TGTGCCAGTCACGGGGGGGCTTACGAGCAGTACTTC.

The chain uses TRBV5-1 and TRBJ2-5; 9 bases agree with TRBD1. CDR3 length: 18 amino acids. CDR1 and CDR2 from the germline V gene are SGHRS and YFSETQ. Trimming took 0 bases from V and 7 from J; bases not matched to a gene: 16. The CDR3 region has the DNA TGCGCCAGCAGCTTGGAAATGTCTGGGACAGGGCGACTCGGGACCCAGTACTTC. Protein: CASSLEMSGTGRLGTQYF.

This clone turned up a few times. The chain employs TRBV25-1 and TRBJ1-1; no clear D gene. V lost 3 bases to trimming and J lost 4 bases, with 12 bases between them. Per germline, CDR1 MGHDK and CDR2 SYGVNS. There are 14 residues in the CDR3. The CDR3 DNA sequence: TGTGCCAGCAGTGAGGGGAGAGGAGCCACTGAAGCTTTCTTT. Translating it yields CASSEGRGATEAFF.

The chain uses TRBV6-5 and TRBJ2-3; no reliable D call. The ends were cut back, 7 bases at V and 5 bases at J, with 13 bases in the middle. This CDR3 comprises 13 residues. CDR1 MNHEY and CDR2 SVGAGI come from the germline V gene. The CDR3 here is CASNSPPGDTQYF. In DNA, the CDR3 is TGTGCCAGCAACTCGCCTCCGGGAGATACGCAGTATTTT.